This T cell receptor beta chain was retrieved from a study of T cell responses to AZD1222 COVID-19 vaccine. Comments on this clone: Its antigen is currently unknown.

The study, taken as a whole, reports: Spike-specific TCR breadth and depth both grew after two AZD1222 doses.

Germline V gives CDR1 MNHEY, CDR2 SMNVEV (reference sequence). The CDR3 covers 14 residues. Unmatched junction bases numbered 2, after V lost 4 bases and J lost 0 bases. Repertoires were generated with immunoSEQ multiplex PCR, while TCRdb's copy carries only in-frame clones and drops some. The sample holds 150,000 to 200,000 clones, approximately 90% seen once. The V and J genes are TRBV27 and TRBJ2-7; 8 bases are shared with TRBD1. This clonotype was obtained from an adult who received the AZD1222 COVID-19 vaccine. Specimen: peripheral blood, collected 28 days after the second AZD1222 dose. The CDR3 protein is CASSSGQGSYEQYF. The CDR3 DNA reads as TGTGCCAGCAGTTCCGGACAGGGCTCCTACGAGCAGTACTTC.